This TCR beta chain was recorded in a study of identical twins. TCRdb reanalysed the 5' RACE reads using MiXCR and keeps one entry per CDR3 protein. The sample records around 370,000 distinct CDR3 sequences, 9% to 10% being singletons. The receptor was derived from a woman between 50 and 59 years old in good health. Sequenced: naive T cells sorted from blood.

The CDR3 DNA is TGTGCCAGCAGCCAGACAGGCGCGAATGAAAAACTGTTTTTT. Protein product: CASSQTGANEKLFF. The genes are TRBV6-5 and TRBJ1-4; D perhaps matches TRBD1 (6 bases). Germline V lookup: CDR1 MNHEY, CDR2 SVGAGI. The CDR3 has 14 residues. The V end lost 6 bases, the J end lost 5 bases, and 13 bases lay between the germline ends.